This section outlines one TCR beta chain sequence together with its context. Its antigen is not known. This sample was included in a study of cytomegalovirus exposure and HLA in healthy donors. The CDR3 totals 18 residues. The ends lost 4 bases at V and 3 bases at J; junction bases unmatched: 8. Germline lookup yields CDR1 MDHEN and CDR2 SYDVKM. The PCR made use of 60 Vbeta and 13 Jbeta primers. Sequenced by immunoSEQ multiplex PCR; TCRdb stores in-frame clones only, minus some. This sample yields around 140,000 clones, of which 75% to 85% are seen a single time; around 1.3% belongs to the top ten. General observations from the study: CMV serostatus stood as the only immune exposure information on hand. Highly shared sequence variants in one cluster were likely a sequencing artifact. Generally TCR sequences proved uncommon, though certain public TCRs appeared in numerous donors.

The sequenced material came from PBMCs. This receptor was identified in a woman aged 40 to 50 in good health and CMV-seronegative. V and J are TRBV28 and TRBJ2-6, with 11 bases that match TRBD1. CDR3 bases: TGTGCCAGCAGTTCTTGGAGGACAGGGGGCCTTGGGGCCAACGTCCTGACTTTC. Translating gives CASSSWRTGGLGANVLTF. Supplemented by reference TRBV28 and TRBJ2-6, the full variable domain reads DVKVTQSSRYLVKRTGEKVFLECVQDMDHENMFWYRQDPGLGLRLIYFSYDVKMKEKGDIPEGYSVSREKKERFSLILESASTNQTSMYLCASSSWRTGGLGANVLTFGAGSRLTVL.